What follows are 5 T cell receptor beta chains derived from one specimen sequenced in a study of T-cell reconstitution after alpha-beta-depleted transplantation in children. A TCRbeta library incorporating unique molecular identifiers was prepared. TCRdb itself ran the PCR reads through MiXCR, one entry per CDR3 protein. The sample yields 200,000 or so distinct CDR3 sequences, approximately 7% seen once. The source material was PBMCs, sampled before TCRalphabeta/CD19-depleted stem cell transplant. These TCRs come from a boy between 2 and 10 years old with acute lymphoblastic leukemia, due to receive a stem cell transplant.

This clonotype was detected many times. The chain employs TRBV28 and TRBJ2-3; D perhaps matches TRBD2 (5 bases). V was pared by 6 bases and J by 4 bases, with 17 bases between. This CDR3 is built from 15 residues. The germline CDR1 and CDR2 sequences are MDHEN and SYDVKM. CDR3 nucleotides: TGTGCCAGCAGCCCGTTAGGTAGCGAACCAGATACGCAGTATTTT. This translates into CASSPLGSEPDTQYF.

This clonotype occurred many times. The V and J genes are TRBV20-1 and TRBJ2-5, with D possibly TRBD1 on 6 matching bases. CDR1 DFQATT and CDR2 SNEGSKA come from the germline V gene (reference sequence). The CDR3 covers 15 residues. CDR3 nucleotide sequence: TGCACCACAGGGCGTAACTTAGGGGACCAAGAGACCCAGTACTTC. Amino acids: CTTGRNLGDQETQYF.

This clonotype occurred many times. This sequence joins TRBV7-3 and TRBJ2-1; D assignment may be TRBD1 or TRBD2 (6 bases each). V was pared by 3 bases and J by 5 bases, with 23 bases between. Per the germline V gene, CDR1 is SGHTA and CDR2 is FQGTGA. The CDR3 is made up of 18 amino acids. The CDR3 here is CASSFRGLIGGVHNEQFF. CDR3 DNA sequence: TGTGCCAGCAGCTTTAGGGGTCTTATCGGGGGCGTGCACAATGAGCAGTTCTTC.

With regard to this clonotype: One junction end disagrees with the germline gene, perhaps due to a read error. The chain links TRBV9 to TRBJ2-2, with D uncertain. The CDR3 is 15 amino acids. CDR1 and CDR2 from the germline V gene are SGDLS and YYNGEE. The CDR3 sequence: CASSVVPQNSGELFF. The CDR3 DNA reads as TGTGCCAGCAGCGTAGTGCCTCAGAACTCCGGGGAGCTGTTTTTT.

This clonotype was recorded at least ten times. The CDR3 DNA reads TGTGCCAGCCCCAAGGGGTGGTGCGCCGGGGAGCTGTTTTTT. This encodes CASPKGWCAGELFF. This chain connects TRBV6-2 or TRBV6-3 to TRBJ2-2, with D perhaps TRBD1 (5 bases). V lost 8 bases to trimming and J lost 6 bases, with 16 bases between them. Per germline, CDR1 MNHEY and CDR2 SVGEGT. The CDR3 extends over 14 amino acids.